Following are 2 T cell receptor beta chains from one sample sequenced in a study of OX40 agonist ivuxolimab in advanced cancers. The repertoire was sequenced with immunoSEQ multiplex PCR; TCRdb's copy has only in-frame clones and lacks some. The sample includes about 91,000 clones, around 80% seen only once; the top ten take 1.1%. The material sequenced was CD4+ or CD8+ T cells sorted from blood, taken in a trial of the OX40 agonist ivuxolimab. These receptors were collected from an adult with an advanced solid tumor such as melanoma, head and neck, liver or kidney cancer.

A single count supports this clone. The V gene is TRBV10-1, the J gene TRBJ1-2, with D hard to call. V was pared by 6 bases and J by 4 bases, with 9 bases between. Germline CDR1 reads WNHNN; CDR2 reads SYGVQD (reference sequence). The CDR3 extends over 12 amino acids. CDR3 loop: CASSDQTYGYTF. The CDR3, as DNA: TGCGCCAGCAGCGATCAAACCTATGGCTACACCTTC.

V usage is TRBV7-2 and J usage is TRBJ1-5; D unclear. Deletions cut 6 bases from V and 6 bases from J, with 12 bases between. Germline assignment: CDR1 SGHTA and CDR2 FQGNSA. The CDR3 runs 13 residues. Here the CDR3 reads CASSSTGRQPQHF. The CDR3 DNA is TGTGCCAGCAGTTCAACCGGACGTCAGCCCCAGCATTTT.